The next 28 T cell receptor beta chains were all read from a single sample in a study of Graves' ophthalmopathy and Graves' hyperthyroidism. Investigators amplified TCR beta CDR3 regions from RNA transcripts. RT-PCR in the first round used HTBI primers; a second-round multiplex PCR followed. MiXCR, applied by TCRdb to the multiplex PCR reads, yields one record per CDR3 protein. The sample holds almost 750,000 distinct CDR3 sequences; roughly two fifths are singletons and the top ten take 40% to 55%. The sample was peripheral blood. The receptors were gathered from an adult man with Graves' ophthalmopathy.

This clonotype was recorded only once. The CDR3 region has the DNA TGTGCCAGCAGCTTAGGGGGACAGGGGGCGGACTATGGCTACACCTTC. Encoded protein: CASSLGGQGADYGYTF. The chain uses TRBV7-9 and TRBJ1-2; 12 nucleotides line up with TRBD1. The V gene end was trimmed by 1 base and the J gene end by 3 bases; junction bases not matched to a gene: 3. Germline assignment: CDR1 SEHNR and CDR2 FQNEAQ (reference sequence). The CDR3 covers 16 residues.

This clonotype was seen repeatedly, ten times or more. The chain employs TRBV10-3 and TRBJ1-6; D ambiguous. Trimming stripped 0 bases from V and 5 bases from J, with 11 bases between. There are 16 residues in the CDR3. Germline loops: CDR1 ENHRY, CDR2 SYGVKD. The CDR3: CAISESSFRDNSPLHF. Here the CDR3 DNA reads TGTGCCATCAGTGAGTCGAGTTTCCGAGATAATTCACCCCTCCACTTT.

V usage is TRBV24-1 and J usage is TRBJ1-2; 9 positions match TRBD1. From germline, CDR1 is KGHDR and CDR2 SFDVKD. CDR3 size: 16 residues. V shed 4 bases and J 5 bases; nucleotides not matched to a gene: 10. The CDR3: CATSDPGTGSMYGYTF. The CDR3 DNA reads TGTGCCACCAGTGACCCAGGGACAGGGTCTATGTATGGCTACACCTTC.

A remark on this clonotype: An end of the junction differs from the germline gene, which may be a read error. In DNA form, the CDR3 reads TGTGCCAGTTCTTTGACAGTGAACGCTGAAGCTTTCTTT. Encoded protein: CASSLTVNAEAFF. V and J are TRBV19 and TRBJ1-1, with D possibly TRBD1 on 5 matching bases. Germline CDR1 and CDR2: LNHDA and SQIVND (reference sequence). The CDR3 has 13 amino acids.

This clonotype was detected only a few times. This chain connects TRBV14 to TRBJ1-1, with D perhaps matching TRBD1 (5 bases). V lost 0 bases, J lost 3 bases, and 11 bases lay in between. The CDR3 extends over 15 amino acids. The germline gives CDR1 SGHDN, CDR2 FVKESK. CDR3 DNA sequence: TGTGCCAGCAGCCAAGAATCGCGACAGTACACTGAAGCTTTCTTT. Translating it yields CASSQESRQYTEAFF.

V gene TRBV10-1 combines with J gene TRBJ1-1; 7 positions agree with TRBD1. Germline V lookup: CDR1 WNHNN, CDR2 SYGVQD (reference sequence). The V and J ends lost 4 bases and 5 bases, in that order; junction bases with no gene match: 10. The CDR3 runs 15 residues. CDR3 region: CASSALGQETTEAFF. The CDR3, as DNA: TGCGCCAGCAGTGCCTTAGGACAGGAGACGACTGAAGCTTTCTTT.

This clonotype showed up just a few times. The rearrangement links TRBV11-2 to TRBJ2-7; a possible D gene is TRBD1 (6 bases). CDR1 is SGHAT and CDR2 is FQNNGV in the germline V gene. The CDR3 contains 15 residues. V lost 5 bases and J 12 bases, leaving 26 bases between the germline ends. CDR3 amino acids: CASSVPPPARTGSYF. The CDR3 DNA reads as TGTGCCAGCAGCGTCCCTCCCCCGGCCCGTACAGGGTCGTACTTC.

This clonotype has only a few counts. The V gene is TRBV7-9, the J gene TRBJ2-7; TRBD1 might be the D (6 bases). CDR3 length: 15 amino acids. CDR1 is SEHNR, CDR2 FQNEAQ, per germline (reference sequence). Trimming shortened V by 3 bases and J by 0 bases, and 12 bases separated the two germline ends. The CDR3 region is CASSLARGLSYEQYF. CDR3 in DNA: TGTGCCAGCAGCTTGGCCAGGGGCCTCTCCTACGAGCAGTACTTC.

This clonotype occurred many times. This chain links TRBV20-1 with TRBJ2-5; D may match TRBD1 or TRBD2 (5 bases each). The germline V and J ends were trimmed by 0 bases and 10 bases, with 12 bases remaining between them. CDR3 length: 12 amino acids. Germline loops: CDR1 DFQATT, CDR2 SNEGSKA (reference sequence). The CDR3 loop is CSARDDLGDQYF. CDR3 DNA: TGCAGTGCTAGAGATGATTTGGGGGACCAGTACTTC.

As to this clonotype: The junction and the germline gene differ at one end; a read error may be behind it. The chain joins TRBV15 to TRBJ1-1; D remains ambiguous. CDR1 and CDR2 (germline): LNHNV, YYDKDF (reference sequence). This CDR3 comprises 17 residues. Written as DNA, the CDR3 is TGTGCCACCAGCAGAGAGACTCAAGCGGGGATCAACAATGAAGCTTTCTTT. Translated: CATSRETQAGINNEAFF.

In this sample, this clonotype turned up a few times. This chain connects TRBV19 to TRBJ2-7; 7 bases are a match to TRBD1. The trim removed 4 bases at V and 2 bases at J, leaving 11 bases unmatched. Germline CDR1 is LNHDA and CDR2 is SQIVND (reference sequence). The CDR3 is 16 residues long. The CDR3 DNA reads as TGTGCCAGTAGTACACTGAGGGGGCGTGGAACCTACGAGCAGTACTTC. Translating gives CASSTLRGRGTYEQYF.

This clonotype was seen ten or more times. One junction end disagrees with the germline gene, perhaps due to a read error. The chain combines TRBV12-3 or TRBV12-4 with TRBJ2-5; possibly TRBD2 for D (5 bases). The CDR3 length is 12 residues. The CDR3 loop reads CASSLGGGTQYF. CDR3 nucleotides: TGTGCCAGCAGCTTAGGTGGAGGGACCCAGTACTTC.

This clonotype has a handful of counts. This sequence joins TRBV5-1 and TRBJ1-6, with 7 positions matching TRBD1. The CDR3 length is 14 residues. Germline V gene data show CDR1 as SGHRS and CDR2 as YFSETQ. Germline trimming cut 5 bases from V and 7 bases from J; bases unmatched to any gene: 6. The CDR3 DNA follows: TGCGCCAGCAGAGAGGGGGCTGGGAATTCACCCCTCCACTTT. Its protein is CASREGAGNSPLHF.

The sample holds many counts of this clonotype. The chain combines TRBV29-1 with TRBJ1-2; D is perhaps TRBD1 (6 bases). Germline V gene lookup returns CDR1 SQVTM and CDR2 ANQGSEA. CDR3 length equals 12 residues. V was pared by 5 bases and J by 6 bases, with 13 bases between. The CDR3: CSVPGHGNGYTF. CDR3 in DNA: TGCAGCGTTCCGGGACATGGAAATGGCTACACCTTC.

At least ten counts were recorded for this clonotype. The chain links TRBV7-9 to TRBJ2-6, with no clear D. The CDR3 spans 14 residues. Germline CDR1 SEHNR, CDR2 FQNEAQ (reference sequence). V shed 4 bases and J shed 0 bases, with 4 bases lying between them. The CDR3, as DNA: TGTGCCAGCAGCTCCTTCTCTGGGGCCAACGTCCTGACTTTC. It specifies CASSSFSGANVLTF.

This clonotype was detected a few times. This sequence joins TRBV7-9 and TRBJ2-7; D may be TRBD1 (7 bases). This CDR3 comprises 14 residues. Germline V lookup: CDR1 SEHNR, CDR2 FQNEAQ (reference sequence). V lost 3 bases and J 5 bases, leaving 14 bases between the germline ends. As DNA, the CDR3 is TGTGCCAGCAGCTTCGGAGGGGGCAGAAACGAGCAGTACTTC. Translation gives CASSFGGGRNEQYF.

V and J are TRBV5-1 and TRBJ2-2, with D unresolved. Per germline, CDR1 SGHRS and CDR2 YFSETQ. The length of the CDR3 is 13 residues. V was pared by 0 bases and J by 6 bases, with 6 bases between. The CDR3 here is CASSLVEPGELFF. The CDR3 bases are TGCGCCAGCAGCTTGGTCGAGCCCGGGGAGCTGTTTTTT.

Concerning this clonotype: A junction boundary mismatches the germline segment, possibly from a read error. The chain recombines TRBV2 with TRBJ2-7, with 7 nucleotides matching TRBD1. The J call may be in error: the DNA end matches TRBJ2-5 better. The CDR3 consists of 13 residues. Germline V gene lookup returns CDR1 SNHLY and CDR2 FYNNEI. Here the CDR3 reads CAGSRQGQETQYF. In DNA, the CDR3 is TGTGCCGGCAGTAGACAGGGACAAGAGACCCAGTACTTC.

In its sample, this clonotype was seen a few times. The chain uses TRBV29-1 and TRBJ2-7; TRBD2 matches 8 bases. CDR1 and CDR2 from the germline V gene are SQVTM and ANQGSEA. The CDR3 length is 12 residues. J lost 2 bases, V lost 5 bases, and 2 bases had no gene match. The CDR3 is CSVSGGTYEQYF. CDR3 DNA: TGCAGCGTTAGCGGGGGCACCTACGAGCAGTACTTC.

The CDR3 loop reads CASSSTGGSAYNSPLHF. In DNA form, the CDR3 reads TGTGCCAGCTCATCCACCGGGGGGTCGGCCTATAATTCACCCCTCCACTTT. V usage is TRBV25-1 and J usage is TRBJ1-6; a possible D gene is TRBD1 (5 bases). V shed 8 bases and J shed 2 bases, with 19 bases lying between them. Germline V CDR1 and CDR2: MGHDK, SYGVNS. The CDR3 contains 17 residues.

This clonotype has just a few counts. CDR3 sequence reads: CASSQRTSGNYEQYF. The CDR3 coding sequence is TGTGCCAGCAGCCAACGGACTAGCGGCAACTACGAGCAGTACTTC. The chain combines TRBV19 with TRBJ2-7, with 10 nucleotides matching TRBD2. Germline values: CDR1 LNHDA, CDR2 SQIVND (reference sequence). CDR3 size: 15 residues. V was pared by 9 bases and J by 3 bases, with 11 bases of the junction left unmatched.

Comment on this clonotype: The junction differs from germline at one of its ends, possibly a read error. The chain has TRBV7-2 and TRBJ2-5; D is undetermined. This CDR3 region has 9 residues. CDR1 is SGHTA and CDR2 is FQGNSA in the germline V gene. CDR3 bases: TGTGTCAGCAGGGAGACCCAGTACTTC. This codes for CVSRETQYF.

The V and J genes are TRBV5-1 and TRBJ1-4; weak D call: TRBD1 (5 bases). In germline, CDR1 is SGHRS, CDR2 YFSETQ. V lost 4 bases to trimming and J lost 7 bases, with 20 bases between them. The CDR3 covers 16 residues. The CDR3 sequence: CASSLSLRRGGEKLFF. The DNA of the CDR3 is TGCGCCAGCAGCCTGAGCCTTCGGAGGGGCGGTGAAAAACTGTTTTTT.

Only a few counts were recorded for this clonotype. The chain links TRBV15 to TRBJ1-2, with 9 bases that match TRBD1. Germline V gives CDR1 LNHNV, CDR2 YYDKDF (reference sequence). This CDR3 is 18 amino acids long. J gave up 4 bases and V 0 bases, and 12 bases lay outside the gene matches. The CDR3 here is CATSRDKNTRDRAYGYTF. CDR3 nucleotides: TGTGCCACCAGCAGAGACAAAAATACCCGGGACAGGGCCTATGGCTACACCTTC.

This chain joins TRBV24-1 and TRBJ2-5, with 8 bases that match TRBD1. This CDR3 is built from 13 residues. Germline trimming cut 9 bases from V and 7 bases from J; bases unmatched to any gene: 9. Germline V gene data show CDR1 as KGHDR and CDR2 as SFDVKD. The CDR3 here is CATGQGRWGTQYF. CDR3 in DNA: TGTGCCACCGGACAGGGCCGATGGGGGACCCAGTACTTC.

The table lists this clonotype with many counts. The V call is TRBV29-1, the J call TRBJ2-7, with D hard to call. The V gene lost 3 bases and the J gene lost 2 bases, with 5 bases spanning the gap. Germline CDR1 SQVTM, CDR2 ANQGSEA. The CDR3 contains 11 residues. The CDR3 DNA sequence: TGCAGCGTTGAGCAAGCCTACGAGCAGTACTTC. Protein sequence: CSVEQAYEQYF.

The chain joins TRBV19 to TRBJ2-7; D is perhaps TRBD2 (6 bases). Germline V gene sequence: CDR1 LNHDA, CDR2 SQIVND (reference sequence). Trimming took 5 bases from V and 7 from J, leaving 21 bases between them. The CDR3 consists of 15 residues. The DNA of the CDR3 is TGTGCCAGTAGTGCAGGACTAACGGACACCGGGGAGCAGTACTTC. Amino acid sequence: CASSAGLTDTGEQYF.

V is TRBV25-1 and J is TRBJ2-2, with D possibly TRBD1 on 6 matching bases. Trimming shortened V by 6 bases and J by 4 bases, and 12 bases separated the two germline ends. This CDR3 contains 14 residues. Germline lookup yields CDR1 MGHDK and CDR2 SYGVNS. For the CDR3, the DNA is TGTGCCAGCAGCCGGACAGCCGGCACCGGGGAGCTGTTTTTT. Translating it yields CASSRTAGTGELFF. The entire variable domain, with the rest obtained from reference TRBV25-1 and TRBJ2-2, is as follows: EADIYQTPRYLVIGTGKKITLECSQTMGHDKMYWYQQDPGMELHLIHYSYGVNSTEKGDLSSESTVSRIRTEHFPLTLESARPSHTSQYLCASSRTAGTGELFFGEGSRLTVL.